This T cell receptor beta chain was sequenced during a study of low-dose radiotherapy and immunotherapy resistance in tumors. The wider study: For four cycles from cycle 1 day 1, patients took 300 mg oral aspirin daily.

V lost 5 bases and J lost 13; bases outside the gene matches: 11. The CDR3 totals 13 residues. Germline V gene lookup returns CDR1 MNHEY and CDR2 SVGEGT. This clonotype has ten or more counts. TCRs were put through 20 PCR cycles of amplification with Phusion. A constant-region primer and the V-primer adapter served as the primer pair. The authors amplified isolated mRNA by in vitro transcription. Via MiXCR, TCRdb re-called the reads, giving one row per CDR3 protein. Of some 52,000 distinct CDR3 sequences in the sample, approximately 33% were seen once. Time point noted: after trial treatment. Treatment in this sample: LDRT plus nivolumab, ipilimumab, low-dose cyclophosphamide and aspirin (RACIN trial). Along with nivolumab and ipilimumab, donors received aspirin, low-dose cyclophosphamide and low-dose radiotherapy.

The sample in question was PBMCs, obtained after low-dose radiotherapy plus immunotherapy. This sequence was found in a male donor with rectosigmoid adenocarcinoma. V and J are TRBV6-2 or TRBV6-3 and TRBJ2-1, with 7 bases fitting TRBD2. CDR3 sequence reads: CASSTPGRGSQFF. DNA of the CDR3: TGTGCCAGCAGTACCCCAGGGCGGGGGAGTCAGTTCTTC.